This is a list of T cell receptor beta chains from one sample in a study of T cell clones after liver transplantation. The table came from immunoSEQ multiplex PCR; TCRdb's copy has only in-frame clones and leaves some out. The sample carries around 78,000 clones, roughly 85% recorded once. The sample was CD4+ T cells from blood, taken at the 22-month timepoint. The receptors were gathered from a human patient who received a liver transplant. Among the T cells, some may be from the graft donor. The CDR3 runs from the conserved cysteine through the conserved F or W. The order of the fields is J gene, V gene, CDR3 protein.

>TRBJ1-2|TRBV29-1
CSVAVGQGTGYTF
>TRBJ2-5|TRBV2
CASKGQGTYQETQYF
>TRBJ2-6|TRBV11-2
CASSVGPTKQQSRANVLTF
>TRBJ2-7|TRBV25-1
CASSERDPTGQYF
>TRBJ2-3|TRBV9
CASSPPGASTSNEDTQYF
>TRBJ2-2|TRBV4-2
CASSQDPDANTGELFF
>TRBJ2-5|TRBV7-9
CASSLSGGGRETQYF
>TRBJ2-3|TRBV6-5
CASSSRTSTDTQYF
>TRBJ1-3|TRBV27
CASTAMVGSGNTIYF
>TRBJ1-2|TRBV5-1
CASSLDVGDVGLSGYTF
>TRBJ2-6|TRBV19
CASEGAGSGANVLTF
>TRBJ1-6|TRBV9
CASSPRGGGNSPLHF
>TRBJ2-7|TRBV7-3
CASSLNAGSGYEQYF
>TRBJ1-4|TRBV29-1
CSVQGTGVEKLFF
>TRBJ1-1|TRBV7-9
CASSLARQGWNTEAFF
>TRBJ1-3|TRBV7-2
CASSPARVSGNTIYF
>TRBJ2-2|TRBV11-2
CASRGWNTGELFF
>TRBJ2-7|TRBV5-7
CASSLRYEQYF
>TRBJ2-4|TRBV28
CASSLTGVAKNIQYF
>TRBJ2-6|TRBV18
CASSSGQVPSGANVLTF
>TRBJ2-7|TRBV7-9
CASSLSQGAYEQYF
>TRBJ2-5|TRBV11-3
CASSLEVQETQYF
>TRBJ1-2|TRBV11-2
CASSSWDRRTYGYTF
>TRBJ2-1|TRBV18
CASSPEFSGSYNEQFF
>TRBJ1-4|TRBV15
CATSRERTGAGEKLFF